This T cell receptor beta chain was recorded in a study of neoadjuvant nivolumab and ipilimumab in lung cancer. Repertoires were generated with immunoSEQ multiplex PCR, while TCRdb's copy carries only in-frame clones and drops some. The profile shows over 25,000 clones, 75% to 80% of them singletons. This CDR3 has 19 residues. V gave up 1 base and J gave up 4 bases; unmatched junction bases: 15. Germline V gives CDR1 SGHVS, CDR2 FQNEAQ. The study, taken as a whole, reports: TCR richness and clonality were higher in tumors than adjacent uninvolved lung. TCR clonality did not significantly correlate with pathologic tumor regression.

A note on this clone: Its cognate antigen is unknown.

The TCR originated in an adult with non-small cell lung cancer. The chain couples TRBV7-8 to TRBJ1-2, with 10 bases matching TRBD1. This specimen consisted of tumor tissue, obtained after neoadjuvant nivolumab, alone or with ipilimumab, at or shortly before surgery. This CDR3 reads CASSLGRGDRGHSFYGYTF. CDR3 sequence (DNA): TGTGCCAGCAGCTTAGGGAGGGGCGACAGGGGGCATTCTTTCTATGGCTACACCTTC.